This T cell receptor (beta chain) was sequenced for a study of vaccination effects on CD4 cells after COVID-19. Across the study: Each of three convalescent patients underwent sampling at an early and a late point after vaccination. Post-vaccine draws lagged the second dose by a median of 72 days. Broader study findings: Clones arising from infection and from vaccination showed marked clonal contraction late after vaccination.

Sequencing used immunoSEQ multiplex PCR; TCRdb keeps in-frame clones, though not all of them. This table has 15,000 to 20,000 clones, more than 65% appearing once. Germline CDR1 is SGHDN and CDR2 is FVKESK. This CDR3 is built from 13 residues. The ends lost 2 bases at V and 8 bases at J; junction bases unmatched: 3. Viral peptide pools were used in the ViraFEST assay to expand antigen-specific CD4+ T cells, and sequencing came afterward. Culture lasted roughly 9 days before CD4+ T cell isolation. PCR confirmed that the person was infected with SARS-CoV-2 between March and December 2020. Each participant was given two doses of one vaccine (BNT162b2 or mRNA-1273). This clone was seen a handful of times. The antigen is undetermined.

The sequenced sample was CD4+ T cells from PBMCs cultured with SARS-CoV-2 spike peptides, obtained after COVID-19 vaccination. The chain joins TRBV14 to TRBJ1-2, with TRBD1 matching 9 bases. This sequence was found in a human donor who had a prior SARS-CoV-2 infection. The CDR3 region has the DNA TGTGCCAGCAGCCAAACAGGGGGCGTAGGCTACACCTTC. This translates into CASSQTGGVGYTF.